This TCR beta chain was recorded in a study of Ad26.COV2.S vaccination and SARS-CoV-2 variants. Whole-study results and caveats: Breadth, reportedly substantial, characterized the spike-specific CD8+ and CD4+ T cell responses after vaccination.

This CDR3 region has 15 residues. Germline CDR1 MNHEY, CDR2 SMNVEV (reference sequence). Trimming stripped 2 bases from V and 2 bases from J, with 7 bases between. Sequenced by immunoSEQ multiplex PCR; TCRdb stores in-frame clones only, minus some. The sample comprises over 400,000 clones, less than 95% of which are singletons, and roughly 4% rests with the top ten. This clone has just one count. Its antigen is unknown. Described treatment: roughly 20 received Ad26.COV2.S at low or high dose, single or two shots; roughly five received placebo; per-sample allocation not given. Collection of samples fell on day 63 after the first vaccine or placebo injection. Participants' vaccine, an Ad26 vector, delivered Wuhan-strain SARS-CoV-2 spike.

The chain has TRBV27 and TRBJ2-6; D is uncertain. The sample here was peripheral blood, taken in a trial of Ad26.COV2.S vaccine versus placebo. The source of this sequence is a person between 18 and 65 years old who received the Ad26.COV2.S COVID-19 vaccine or a placebo. This CDR3 reads CASSLGVPGANVLTF. CDR3 nucleotides: TGTGCCAGCAGTTTAGGGGTCCCTGGGGCCAACGTCCTGACTTTC.